The present T cell receptor beta chain was sequenced within a study of early T cells in non-severe SARS-CoV-2 infection. Germline lookup yields CDR1 SQVTM and CDR2 ANQGSEA. The V and J ends lost 8 bases and 0 bases, in that order; junction bases with no gene match: 8. This CDR3 spans 14 amino acids. A single record per CDR3 protein comes from TCRdb applying MiXCR to the 5' RACE reads. Of about 25,000 distinct CDR3 sequences in the sample, around 5.1% were seen once. Sequencing was performed on whole blood. The chain employs TRBV29-1 and TRBJ2-3; TRBD1 agrees at 7 bases. The receptor was derived from an adult who was a healthcare worker with PCR-confirmed SARS-CoV-2 infection or an uninfected control (not recorded which). As DNA, the CDR3 is TGCAGCACGCGACAGGGCACTAGCACAGATACGCAGTATTTT. Translating it yields CSTRQGTSTDTQYF.